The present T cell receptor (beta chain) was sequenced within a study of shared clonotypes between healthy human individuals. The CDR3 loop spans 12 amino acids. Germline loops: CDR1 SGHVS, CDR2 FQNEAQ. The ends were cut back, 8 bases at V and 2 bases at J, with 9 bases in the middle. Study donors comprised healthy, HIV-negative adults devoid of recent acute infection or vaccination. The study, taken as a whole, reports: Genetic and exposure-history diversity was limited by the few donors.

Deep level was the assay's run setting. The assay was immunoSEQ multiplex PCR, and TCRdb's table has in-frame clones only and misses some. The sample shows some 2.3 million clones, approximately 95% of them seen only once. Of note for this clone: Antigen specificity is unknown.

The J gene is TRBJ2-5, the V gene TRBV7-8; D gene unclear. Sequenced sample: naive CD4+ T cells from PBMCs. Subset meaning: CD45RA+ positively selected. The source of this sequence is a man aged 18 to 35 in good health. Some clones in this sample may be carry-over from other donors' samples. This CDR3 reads CASCRPQETQYF. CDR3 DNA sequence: TGTGCCAGCTGTAGACCGCAAGAGACCCAGTACTTC. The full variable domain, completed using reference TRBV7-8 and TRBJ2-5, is GAGVSQSPRYKVAKRGQDVALRCDPISGHVSLFWYQQALGQGPEFLTYFQNEAQLDKSGLPSDRFFAERPEGSVSTLKIQRTQQEDSAVYLCASCRPQETQYFGPGTRLLVL.